A single sample gave rise to the 2 T cell receptor beta chains below, sequenced in a study of cytomegalovirus exposure and HLA in healthy donors. PCR employed 60 Vbeta and 13 Jbeta primers. Here immunoSEQ multiplex PCR was the method, and the copy in TCRdb shows in-frame clones only, minus some. The data contain 150,000 to 200,000 clones, about four fifths of them singletons. Sequencing was done on a sample of PBMCs. The receptors were gathered from a boy aged 5-17 years in good health and CMV-seronegative.

J is TRBJ1-3 and V is TRBV5-1; no definite D call. CDR3 length: 13 amino acids. CDR1 is SGHRS and CDR2 is YFSETQ in the germline V gene. Trimming left V 0 bases short and J 4 bases short, with 5 bases between. The CDR3, as DNA: TGCGCCAGCAGCTTGGAAGAGGGAAACACCATATATTTT. This sequence encodes CASSLEEGNTIYF.

The genes are TRBV27 and TRBJ2-5, with D maybe TRBD2 (6 bases). Judging by the DNA end, TRBJ2-7 fits better; the J call may be wrong. This CDR3 is built from 14 residues. Germline loops: CDR1 MNHEY, CDR2 SMNVEV (reference sequence). This CDR3 reads CASSPPGLTYEQYF. The CDR3 DNA is TGTGCCAGCAGTCCCCCGGGACTTACCTACGAGCAGTACTTC.